These 21 T cell receptor beta chains were sequenced from one sample in a study of cytomegalovirus exposure and HLA in healthy donors. The method was immunoSEQ multiplex PCR; TCRdb's version includes in-frame clones alone and lacks a portion of them. The sample yields more than 110,000 clones, around 85% seen once. The sequencing input was PBMCs. Source of these receptors: a man between 18 and 35 years old in good health and CMV-seronegative.

The V and J genes are TRBV6-5 and TRBJ2-7; 8 bases align to TRBD2. CDR3 length equals 16 residues. V shed 0 bases and J 4 bases; nucleotides not matched to a gene: 8. Germline loops: CDR1 MNHEY, CDR2 SVGAGI. The CDR3 loop is CASSYSSGGEFYEQYF. CDR3 coding DNA: TGTGCCAGCAGTTACTCCTCCGGGGGGGAATTTTACGAGCAGTACTTC.

In DNA form, the CDR3 reads TGTGCCAGCAGTCTCCGACTAGCCGGGACTGGCGAGCAGTACTTC. Amino acid sequence: CASSLRLAGTGEQYF. This sequence joins TRBV28 and TRBJ2-7; 7 nucleotides align to TRBD2. The V segment lost 5 bases and the J segment 6 bases; nucleotides outside the gene matches: 13. This CDR3 spans 15 amino acids. Germline V gene sequence: CDR1 MDHEN, CDR2 SYDVKM.

V and J are TRBV6-1 and TRBJ2-5, with 9 bases aligning to TRBD2. CDR3 size: 17 residues. The germline gives CDR1 MNHNS, CDR2 SASEGT. V trimming: 4 bases; J trimming: 5 bases; junction bases outside the gene matches: 14. The CDR3 coding sequence is TGTGCCAGCAGTGCCGCCCCGGCCCTAGCGGGGATGGAGACCCAGTACTTC. It encodes CASSAAPALAGMETQYF.

The V call is TRBV30, the J call TRBJ1-3; D remains ambiguous. The CDR3 is 15 amino acids. Trimming shortened V by 0 bases and J by 0 bases, and 9 bases separated the two germline ends. In germline, CDR1 is GTSNPN, CDR2 SVGIG (reference sequence). The CDR3 here is CAWSVPGSSGNTIYF. The CDR3 DNA follows: TGTGCCTGGAGTGTACCGGGGAGCTCTGGAAACACCATATATTTT.

The chain recombines TRBV6-5 with TRBJ2-1, with 8 bases aligning to TRBD1. Germline values: CDR1 MNHEY, CDR2 SVGAGI. The CDR3 extends over 14 amino acids. V lost 8 bases, J lost 7 bases, and 10 bases stayed unmatched. The CDR3 protein is CASGNRRDRNEQFF. The CDR3, as DNA: TGTGCCAGCGGTAACAGGCGGGACAGGAATGAGCAGTTCTTC.

This clone was recorded only once. This chain uses TRBV27 with TRBJ2-1; 8 bases fit TRBD2. The germline V gene has CDR1 MNHEY and CDR2 SMNVEV (reference sequence). There are 13 residues in the CDR3. V shed 6 bases and J 9 bases; nucleotides not matched to a gene: 7. The CDR3 DNA reads TGTGCCAGCAGACTAGCGGAGAGGGGTGAGCAGTTCTTC. Translated, it gives CASRLAERGEQFF.

The gene calls are TRBV6-1 and TRBJ1-4; the D gene is possibly TRBD1 (6 bases). Germline-derived CDR1 and CDR2 are MNHNS and SASEGT. The CDR3 covers 15 residues. The V end was cut by 7 bases, the J end by 8 bases, with 20 bases between. The CDR3 DNA sequence: TGTGCCAGCACTCCATTTGCAGGGGCCAGGGAAAAACTGTTTTTT. It encodes CASTPFAGAREKLFF.

The V and J genes are TRBV5-4 and TRBJ2-3; weak D call: TRBD1 (6 bases). CDR3 size: 17 residues. Trimming cost V 3 bases and J 0 bases, with 17 bases left between them. Germline V gives CDR1 SGHNT, CDR2 YYREEE (reference sequence). CDR3 protein: CASSWTWGTPSTDTQYF. Written as DNA, the CDR3 is TGTGCCAGCAGCTGGACTTGGGGGACACCCAGCACAGATACGCAGTATTTT.

The chain joins TRBV18 to TRBJ1-6; perhaps TRBD1 as D (6 bases). The V gene's germline CDR1 is KGHSH and CDR2 LQKENI. The ends were cut back, 1 base at V and 5 bases at J, with 6 bases in the middle. This CDR3 has 14 residues. CDR3 nucleotides: TGTGCCAGCTCACCACAGGGGGATAATTCACCCCTCCACTTT. Translating it yields CASSPQGDNSPLHF.

The rearrangement uses TRBV9 and TRBJ1-1; no definite D call. The germline CDR1 and CDR2 sequences are SGDLS and YYNGEE. This CDR3 contains 13 residues. The V end lost 3 bases, the J end lost 1 base, and 7 bases lay between the germline ends. The CDR3 region is CASSAVKNTEAFF. In nucleotides, the CDR3 is TGTGCCAGCAGCGCGGTTAAGAACACTGAAGCTTTCTTT.

V gene TRBV28 combines with J gene TRBJ2-6, with a weak D call TRBD1 (7 bases). With 3 bases removed from V and 3 bases from J, the gap between germline ends came to 15 bases. The CDR3 is made up of 17 amino acids. CDR1 MDHEN and CDR2 SYDVKM come from the germline V gene. CDR3 loop: CASSLGRRGRGANVLTF. The CDR3 DNA sequence: TGTGCCAGCAGTTTGGGGAGGAGGGGGCGTGGGGCCAACGTCCTGACTTTC.

This clone was counted only a few times. The V gene is TRBV27, the J gene TRBJ1-1; a weak D match, TRBD1 (6 bases). The CDR3 is 15 residues long. Germline V lookup: CDR1 MNHEY, CDR2 SMNVEV (reference sequence). The V end was cut by 2 bases, the J end by 6 bases, with 16 bases between. CDR3 nucleotides: TGTGCCAGCAGTTTAGGGCAGGGGATCGCGGCTGAAGCTTTCTTT. The encoded protein is CASSLGQGIAAEAFF.

The rearrangement uses TRBV30 and TRBJ2-1; 8 bases are a match to TRBD2. The CDR3 has 13 residues. The V and J ends lost 4 bases and 5 bases, in that order; junction bases with no gene match: 4. CDR1 GTSNPN and CDR2 SVGIG come from the germline V gene (reference sequence). CDR3 region: CAWKVAGHNEQFF. DNA for the CDR3: TGTGCCTGGAAAGTAGCGGGACACAATGAGCAGTTCTTC.

This chain joins TRBV7-2 and TRBJ1-6; 11 bases line up with TRBD1. Germline V gene sequence: CDR1 SGHTA, CDR2 FQGNSA. This CDR3 region has 14 residues. Trimming removed 5 bases from V and 10 bases from J; junction bases left unmatched: 4. This CDR3 reads CASSADRGLSPLHF. CDR3 nucleotide sequence: TGTGCCAGCAGCGCGGACAGGGGGCTGTCACCCCTCCACTTT.

The genes are TRBV6-5 and TRBJ2-2; 10 nucleotides align to TRBD1. V gave up 2 bases and J gave up 6 bases; unmatched junction bases: 3. Germline CDR1 MNHEY, CDR2 SVGAGI. The CDR3 has 15 amino acids. In DNA, the CDR3 is TGTGCCAGCAGTTACGGACAGGGGGAGCCCGGGGAGCTGTTTTTT. Translated, it gives CASSYGQGEPGELFF.

CDR3 coding DNA: TGCAGCGGTAACCAGCACCTAGCGGGGAACCAAGAGACCCAGTACTTC. This sequence encodes CSGNQHLAGNQETQYF. The chain employs TRBV29-1 and TRBJ2-5; 9 nucleotides agree with TRBD2. Trimming took 7 bases from V and 0 from J; bases not matched to a gene: 12. CDR3 size: 16 residues. Germline CDR1 SQVTM, CDR2 ANQGSEA.

The J gene is TRBJ2-1, the V gene TRBV19, with TRBD1 matching over 11 bases. Germline V lookup: CDR1 LNHDA, CDR2 SQIVND (reference sequence). The CDR3 is made up of 14 amino acids. J lost 7 bases, V lost 6 bases, and 5 bases had no gene match. DNA of the CDR3: TGTGCCAGTAGGAAGGACAGGGGGCGAAATGAGCAGTTCTTC. Translated, it gives CASRKDRGRNEQFF.

The chain employs TRBV6-5 and TRBJ1-2; a weak D match, TRBD1 (5 bases). The CDR3 extends over 14 amino acids. CDR1 and CDR2 from the germline V gene are MNHEY and SVGAGI. V was pared by 5 bases and J by 7 bases, with 17 bases between. The CDR3 is CASSIDRSSIGYTF. CDR3 DNA sequence: TGTGCCAGCAGTATAGACAGATCTTCGATTGGCTACACCTTC.

This clone has just a few counts. The chain employs TRBV19 and TRBJ1-2, with a tentative D call TRBD1 (5 bases). The CDR3 runs 15 residues. Germline CDR1 and CDR2: LNHDA and SQIVND (reference sequence). V lost 2 bases, J lost 4 bases, and 14 bases lay in between. DNA of the CDR3: TGTGCCAGTAGTATAACGGGGGATGGTCTCTATGGCTACACCTTC. Encoded protein: CASSITGDGLYGYTF.

The chain joins TRBV27 to TRBJ2-1, with 12 bases identical to TRBD2. The CDR3 totals 18 residues. Trimming cost V 5 bases and J 2 bases; bases outside gene matches: 10. CDR1 is MNHEY and CDR2 is SMNVEV in the germline V gene (reference sequence). DNA for the CDR3: TGTGCCAGCAGTCTAAGGACTAGCGGGGAAGACGCCTACAATGAGCAGTTCTTC. Protein: CASSLRTSGEDAYNEQFF.

This clone appeared a few times. The gene calls are TRBV12-5 and TRBJ2-7; D is uncertain. Trimming removed 2 bases from V and 4 bases from J, with 6 bases in between. Germline V gene data show CDR1 as LGHNT and CDR2 as FRNRAP. CDR3 length equals 12 residues. This CDR3 is CASGLWAYEQYF. In DNA form, the CDR3 reads TGTGCTAGTGGTTTGTGGGCGTACGAGCAGTACTTC.